This T cell receptor (beta chain) was recorded in a study of monozygotic twins with inflammatory bowel disease. Whole-study findings and limits: Telling different T cell subtypes apart from each other was not possible.

In regard to this clonotype: Antigen: not known.

TCRdb re-called the 5' RACE reads; one entry per CDR3 protein, DNA not given. This listing includes around 380,000 distinct CDR3 sequences. The CDR3 runs 17 residues. Germline assignment: CDR1 LGHNA and CDR2 YSLEER. The origin of this receptor is a human donor with ulcerative colitis or Crohn's disease, or a healthy co-twin of an affected twin (not recorded which). The sample was blood. J is TRBJ1-2 and V is TRBV4-3; TCRdb's D call of TRBD1 is untestable without DNA. CDR3: CASSQDRLGHRIYGYTF.